This TCR beta chain was documented in a study of OX40 agonist ivuxolimab in advanced cancers. As for the study in general: Antecedent anti-PD-1, anti-PD-L1 or anti-CTLA-4 therapy was permissible, with over 35% having received some. A partial response was reached by three patients: one with hepatocellular carcinoma and two with cutaneous melanoma. Study-level findings and limits: Doses of 0.1 to 3.0 mg/kg were accompanied by clonal expansion of CD4+ and CD8+ blood T cells by week 6. Relative to CD4+ cells, CD8+ T cells on average had more expanded clones.

Repertoires were generated with immunoSEQ multiplex PCR, while TCRdb's copy carries only in-frame clones and drops some. Of about 70,000 clones listed, around 84% were seen once; the top ten hold roughly 6.3%. Germline V gene data show CDR1 as ENHRY and CDR2 as SYGVKD. This CDR3 region has 12 residues. With V trimmed by 6 bases and J by 11 bases, 5 bases remained unmatched. A word on this clone: No antigen is known for it.

The receptor was isolated from an adult with an advanced solid tumor such as melanoma, head and neck, liver or kidney cancer. The chain carries TRBV10-3 and TRBJ1-4, with 8 nucleotides matching TRBD1. The sample in question was CD4+ or CD8+ T cells sorted from blood, obtained in a trial of the OX40 agonist ivuxolimab. This CDR3 is CAISPDREKLFF. The CDR3 DNA sequence: TGTGCCATCAGCCCGGACAGGGAGAAACTGTTTTTT.